Listed below are T cell receptor beta chains from one sample, sequenced in a study of tumor-infiltrating lymphocytes in primary liver carcinoma. TCRdb processed the multiplex PCR reads anew with MiXCR; each CDR3 protein has one entry. Of roughly 78,000 distinct CDR3 sequences in the sample, about 64% are singletons; the top ten hold about 13%. The sample consisted of liver tumor tissue from sampling region 4. These receptors were taken from a woman aged 60-75 years with primary liver carcinoma and hepatitis B virus infection. CDR3s include the opening cysteine and the closing phenylalanine or tryptophan. The D gene is left open where the match is weak. Clone size is not always given. Where it is, it says once, few, many or a class for expanded clones.

TRBD2	NA	TRBV6-6	16	TRBJ2-4	TGTACCAGCAAAAAAGGACTAGTGGGAGCCAAAAACATTCAGTACTTC	CTSKKGLVGAKNIQYF
TRBD2	many	TRBV5-4	17	TRBJ2-3	TGTGCCAGCAGCTTGGGGCCTAGCGGGACCGACACAGATACGCAGTATTTT	CASSLGPSGTDTDTQYF
NA	NA	TRBV19	16	TRBJ1-1	TGTACCAGTAGTGTTGGCACAGGCTTTTATCGCGTTGAAGCTTTCTTT	CTSSVGTGFYRVEAFF
TRBD2	NA	TRBV11-1	15	TRBJ2-1	TGTGCCAGCTGCTTAGGAAGTAGCGGGAAGCCTGAGCAGTTCTTC	CASCLGSSGKPEQFF
NA	NA	TRBV11-2	12	TRBJ2-2	TGTCCCAGCACCGACGTAGCCGGGGACCTGCTTTTT	CPSTDVAGDLLF
TRBD1	NA	TRBV4-2	15	TRBJ2-7	TGTGCCGGCAGCCAAGATCCGACAGGGGGCTACGAACAGTACTTC	CAGSQDPTGGYEQYF
NA	NA	TRBV6-2/TRBV6-3	12	TRBJ2-1	TGTTCCAGCAGTTACAATGGGGATGGGCAGTTCTTC	CSSSYNGDGQFF
NA	NA	TRBV4-2	14	TRBJ1-2	TGTGCCAGCAGCGGGGGTCAGGGAGGCAATGGCTACACCTTC	CASSGGQGGNGYTF
NA	NA	TRBV10-2	14	TRBJ1-4	TGCGCCAGCAGTGAGAAGACCCCTAGGGGAAAACTGTTTTTT	CASSEKTPRGKLFF
NA	many	TRBV4-2	14	TRBJ2-1	TGTGCCAGCAGCCAAGGAACGGGCGTTAATGAGCAGTTCTTC	CASSQGTGVNEQFF
NA	NA	TRBV29-1	11	TRBJ1-2	TGCAGCGTCGCACGGGTGTCTGGCTACATCTTC	CSVARVSGYIF
NA	once	TRBV10-3	14	TRBJ2-7	TGTGCCATCGGTGAGGGCAGGGAACCCTACGAGCTGTACTTC	CAIGEGREPYELYF
NA	NA	TRBV12-3/TRBV12-4	15	TRBJ2-6	TGTGCCAGCAGTGAACGGGAGTCTGGGACCAACATCCTGACTTTC	CASSERESGTNILTF
TRBD1	NA	TRBV4-1	15	TRBJ2-7	TGCGCCAGCCGCCAAGGGGGACAGGGCTATTACGAGCAATACTTC	CASRQGGQGYYEQYF
TRBD2	NA	TRBV6-4	14	TRBJ2-1	TGTGCCAGCAGTGAAGGGGAGGCGGGAGATGAGCACTTCTTC	CASSEGEAGDEHFF
TRBD1	NA	TRBV11-2	15	TRBJ2-7	TGTGCCAGCACCTCACACCTGGGACAGATTTACGAGCAGTACTTT	CASTSHLGQIYEQYF
NA	NA	TRBV5-3	17	TRBJ2-3	TGTGCCAGAAGCTTGGCTACCGAAGAAATTCTTACGGATACGAGGTATTTT	CARSLATEEILTDTRYF
TRBD2	NA	TRBV6-1	20	TRBJ2-1	TGTGTCAGCAGCCTCCGGACTAGCGGTACGAAACTCACCTCCTACAATGAACAGTTCTTC	CVSSLRTSGTKLTSYNEQFF